This passage covers 15 T cell receptor beta chains from one sample sequenced in a study of blood T cell repertoires in COVID-19 (dated by TCRdb to the early 2020s). Library prep was done by the immunoSEQ multiplex PCR assay. TCRdb holds this immuneACCESS table with in-frame rearrangements only. Some clones are missing; in checked studies, unresolved V genes explain under half, and the rest has no known cause. The sample table records about 150,000 clones; around four fifths of these occur just once. The ten largest clones capture 6.5% to 9.5% of the sample. Sequences were obtained from peripheral blood. These receptors were obtained from a woman of 80 years or more with COVID-19, enrolled during active disease.

For this clone: Other nucleotide sequences in the sample specify the same CDR3. V usage is TRBV5-1 and J usage is TRBJ1-4; tentatively, D is TRBD1 (6 bases). There are 14 residues in the CDR3. Trimming took off 2 bases at V and 5 bases at J, with 10 bases between the two ends. CDR1 and CDR2 from the germline V gene are SGHRS and YFSETQ. As DNA, the CDR3 is TGCGCCAGCAGCTTTAGCCAGGGGAATGAAAAACTGTTTTTT. Amino acids: CASSFSQGNEKLFF.

V usage is TRBV10-1 and J usage is TRBJ2-5; a weak D match, TRBD2 (6 bases). Germline V CDR1 and CDR2: WNHNN, SYGVQD (reference sequence). This CDR3 contains 13 residues. The ends were cut back, 6 bases at V and 3 bases at J, with 11 bases in the middle. As DNA, the CDR3 is TGCGCCAGCAGCCCCTCGGGGGAAGAGACCCAGTACTTC. Its translation: CASSPSGEETQYF.

This rearrangement joins TRBV19 to TRBJ2-7; maybe TRBD2 (6 bases). The germline V gene has CDR1 LNHDA and CDR2 SQIVND (reference sequence). Trimming took 4 bases from V and 6 from J, leaving 19 bases between them. The CDR3 contains 15 residues. The CDR3 sequence: CASSNSVRGSSEQYF. CDR3 bases: TGTGCCAGTAGTAATTCTGTGCGGGGATCTAGCGAGCAGTACTTC.

The chain has TRBV28 and TRBJ2-7; D unresolved. Germline V gives CDR1 MDHEN, CDR2 SYDVKM. The CDR3 extends over 14 amino acids. Trimming left V 7 bases short and J 9 bases short, with 22 bases between. Here the CDR3 DNA reads TGTGCCAGCAACCCTCCGGGTCCCCTTGAACGGCAGTACTTC. Encoded protein: CASNPPGPLERQYF.

The chain has TRBV15 and TRBJ1-1, with TRBD1 identical over 7 bases. There are 19 residues in the CDR3. V trimming: 0 bases; J trimming: 1 base; junction bases outside the gene matches: 14. The germline CDR1 and CDR2 sequences are LNHNV and YYDKDF (reference sequence). The CDR3 nucleotides are TGTGCCACCAGCAGAGACGCCTCAACTCCTAACAGGGGGAACACTGAAGCTTTCTTT. It specifies CATSRDASTPNRGNTEAFF.

The CDR3 reads CASSFVAGLSSGTDTQYF. The DNA of the CDR3 is TGTGCCAGCAGCTTCGTGGCAGGGTTATCCTCGGGTACAGATACGCAGTATTTT. The chain recombines TRBV13 with TRBJ2-3; TRBD1 is a possible D gene (5 bases). The CDR3 runs to 18 residues. Germline-derived CDR1 and CDR2 are PRHDT and FYEKMQ (reference sequence). Trimming took off 3 bases at V and 3 bases at J, with 22 bases between the two ends.

This clone was seen just once. V gene TRBV24-1 combines with J gene TRBJ2-3, with 10 nucleotides matching TRBD2. Germline trimming cut 2 bases from V and 8 bases from J; bases unmatched to any gene: 6. CDR1 KGHDR and CDR2 SFDVKD come from the germline V gene. The CDR3 has 15 amino acids. The CDR3 here is CATSDSLAGPSTQYF. For the CDR3, the DNA is TGTGCCACCAGTGATTCACTAGCGGGGCCGTCTACGCAGTATTTT.

The count of this clone is one. The chain uses TRBV18 and TRBJ2-5, with 7 bases fitting TRBD1. The trim removed 2 bases at V and 3 bases at J, leaving 6 bases unmatched. This CDR3 has 15 amino acids. Germline V gene lookup returns CDR1 KGHSH and CDR2 LQKENI. CDR3 region: CASSPRTDREETQYF. The CDR3 coding sequence is TGTGCCAGCTCACCAAGGACAGACAGGGAAGAGACCCAGTACTTC. The full variable domain, its missing parts supplied by reference TRBV18 and TRBJ2-5, is NAGVMQNPRHLVRRRGQEARLRCSPMKGHSHVYWYRQLPEEGLKFMVYLQKENIIDESGMPKERFSAEFPKEGPSILRIQQVVRGDSAAYFCASSPRTDREETQYFGPGTRLLVL.

The chain combines TRBV2 with TRBJ2-3; tentative D call: TRBD1 (6 bases). The germline V gene has CDR1 SNHLY and CDR2 FYNNEI. The ends were cut back, 4 bases at V and 6 bases at J, with 11 bases in the middle. The CDR3 loop spans 13 amino acids. In DNA, the CDR3 is TGTGCCAGCAGTGGCCCCACAGGGGATACGCAGTATTTT. Its protein is CASSGPTGDTQYF.

In its sample, this clone was seen once. The chain employs TRBV7-2 and TRBJ1-2; D possibly corresponds to TRBD1 (6 bases). The CDR3 is 13 residues long. Germline CDR1 reads SGHTA; CDR2 reads FQGNSA. The germline V and J ends were trimmed by 11 bases and 4 bases, with 17 bases remaining between them. The CDR3 region is CAGGIGQTYGYTF. CDR3 bases: TGTGCCGGTGGTATAGGACAGACCTATGGCTACACCTTC.

With respect to this clone: The junction departs from germline at one end; a sequencing error may be responsible. The CDR3 DNA sequence: TGTGCCACCAGCCGGATGAGGCACAATGAGCAGTTCTTC. This gives the protein CATSRMRHNEQFF. The chain carries TRBV7-9 and TRBJ2-1; D is unresolved. The germline V gene has CDR1 SEHNR and CDR2 FQNEAQ (reference sequence). The CDR3 runs to 13 residues.

This chain uses TRBV7-2 with TRBJ2-1; 7 bases map to TRBD2. Germline trimming cut 0 bases from V and 8 bases from J; bases unmatched to any gene: 7. Per germline, CDR1 SGHTA and CDR2 FQGNSA. The CDR3 totals 15 residues. The CDR3 region has the DNA TGTGCCAGCAGCTTAGCCCAGCGGGGAGGGTATGAGCAGTTCTTC. Its translation: CASSLAQRGGYEQFF.

This clone came up a few times. The CDR3 sequence is CASSFSGDRVGELFF. As DNA, the CDR3 is TGTGCCAGTAGTTTCAGCGGCGACCGGGTCGGGGAGCTGTTTTTT. This chain joins TRBV19 and TRBJ2-2; the D gene is possibly TRBD2 (5 bases). CDR1 LNHDA and CDR2 SQIVND come from the germline V gene (reference sequence). Trimming cost V 5 bases and J 7 bases, with 17 bases left between them. The CDR3 runs to 15 residues.

This chain connects TRBV2 to TRBJ2-4, with D perhaps matching TRBD2 (6 bases). V was trimmed by 1 base and J by 0 bases, leaving 7 bases between them. Germline assignment: CDR1 SNHLY and CDR2 FYNNEI. The CDR3 sequence is 15 residues long. CDR3 loop: CASSEGGVAKNIQYF. The CDR3 DNA reads as TGTGCCAGCAGTGAAGGGGGGGTAGCCAAAAACATTCAGTACTTC.

This clone was observed a few times. The chain employs TRBV7-9 and TRBJ1-2; D gene uncertain. CDR1 SEHNR and CDR2 FQNEAQ come from the germline V gene (reference sequence). The CDR3 has 13 amino acids. V shed 1 base and J shed 8 bases, with 11 bases lying between them. The CDR3 loop is CASSLEEAGGYTF. The CDR3 nucleotides read TGTGCCAGCAGCTTAGAGGAAGCGGGAGGCTACACCTTC.